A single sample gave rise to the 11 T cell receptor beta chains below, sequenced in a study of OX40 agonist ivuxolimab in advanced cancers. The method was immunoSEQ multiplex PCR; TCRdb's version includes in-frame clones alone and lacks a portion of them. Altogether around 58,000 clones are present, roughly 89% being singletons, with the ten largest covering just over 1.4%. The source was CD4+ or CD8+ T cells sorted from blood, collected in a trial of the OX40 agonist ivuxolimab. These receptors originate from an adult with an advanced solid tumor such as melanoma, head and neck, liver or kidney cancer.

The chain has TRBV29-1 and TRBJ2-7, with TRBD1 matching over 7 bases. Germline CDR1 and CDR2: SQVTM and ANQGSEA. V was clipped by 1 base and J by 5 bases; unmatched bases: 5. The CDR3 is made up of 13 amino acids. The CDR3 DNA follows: TGCAGCGTTGAAGGGGAAGGGGGCCACGAGCAGTACTTC. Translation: CSVEGEGGHEQYF.

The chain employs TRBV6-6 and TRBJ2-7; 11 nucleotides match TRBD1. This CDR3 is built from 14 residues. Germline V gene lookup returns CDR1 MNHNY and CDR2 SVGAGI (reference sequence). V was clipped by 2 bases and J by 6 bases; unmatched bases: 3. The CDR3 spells CASSYQDRGLEQYF. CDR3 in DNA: TGTGCCAGCAGTTACCAGGACAGGGGGCTCGAGCAGTACTTC.

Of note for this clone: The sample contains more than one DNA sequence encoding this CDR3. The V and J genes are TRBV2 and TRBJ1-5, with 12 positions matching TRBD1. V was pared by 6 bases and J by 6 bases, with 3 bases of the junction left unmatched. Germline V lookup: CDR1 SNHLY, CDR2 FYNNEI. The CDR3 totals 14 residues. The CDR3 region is CASSGTGGGQPQHF. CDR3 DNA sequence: TGTGCCAGCAGCGGGACAGGGGGCGGTCAGCCCCAGCATTTT.

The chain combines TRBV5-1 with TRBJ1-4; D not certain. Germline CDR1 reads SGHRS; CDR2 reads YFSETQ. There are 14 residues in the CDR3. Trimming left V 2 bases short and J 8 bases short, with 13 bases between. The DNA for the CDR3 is TGCGCCAGCAGCTTAAATACACCGGGGGAAAAACTGTTTTTT. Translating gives CASSLNTPGEKLFF.

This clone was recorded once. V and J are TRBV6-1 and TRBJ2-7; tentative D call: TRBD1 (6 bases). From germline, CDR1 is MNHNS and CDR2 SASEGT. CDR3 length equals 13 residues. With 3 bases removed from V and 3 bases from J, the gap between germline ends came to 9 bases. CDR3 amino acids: CASSDGDNYEQYF. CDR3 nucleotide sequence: TGTGCCAGCAGTGACGGGGACAACTACGAGCAGTACTTC.

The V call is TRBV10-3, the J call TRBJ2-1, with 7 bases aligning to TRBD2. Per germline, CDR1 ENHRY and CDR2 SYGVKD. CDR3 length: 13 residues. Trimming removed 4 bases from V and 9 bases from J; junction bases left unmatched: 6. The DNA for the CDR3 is TGTGCCATCAGTGCGGGCGGGAGTGGTGAGCAGTTCTTC. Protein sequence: CAISAGGSGEQFF.

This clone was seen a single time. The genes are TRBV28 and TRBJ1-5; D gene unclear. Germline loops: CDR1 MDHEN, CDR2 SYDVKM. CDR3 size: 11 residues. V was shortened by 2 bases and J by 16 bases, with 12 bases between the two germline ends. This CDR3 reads CASSLVAGFHF. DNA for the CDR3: TGTGCCAGCAGTTTAGTGGCGGGTTTCCATTTT.

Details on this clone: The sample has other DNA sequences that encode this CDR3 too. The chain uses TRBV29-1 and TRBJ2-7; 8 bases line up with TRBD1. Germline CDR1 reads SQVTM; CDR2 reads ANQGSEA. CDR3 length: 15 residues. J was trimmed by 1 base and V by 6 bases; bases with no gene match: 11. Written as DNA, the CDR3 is TGCAGCGTGGCCCAACCAGGGGGCGGTTCCTACGAGCAGTACTTC. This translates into CSVAQPGGGSYEQYF.

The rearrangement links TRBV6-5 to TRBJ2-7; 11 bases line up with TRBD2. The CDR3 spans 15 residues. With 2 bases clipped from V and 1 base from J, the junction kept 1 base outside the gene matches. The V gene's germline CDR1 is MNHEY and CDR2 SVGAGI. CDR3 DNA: TGTGCCAGCAGTTACCGGACTAGCGGGTCCTACGAGCAGTACTTC. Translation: CASSYRTSGSYEQYF.

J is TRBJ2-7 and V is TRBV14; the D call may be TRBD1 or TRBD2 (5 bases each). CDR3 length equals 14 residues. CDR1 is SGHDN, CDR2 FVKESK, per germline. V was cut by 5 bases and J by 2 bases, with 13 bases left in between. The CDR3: CASSGQGRAYEQYF. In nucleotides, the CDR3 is TGTGCCAGCAGCGGCCAGGGACGGGCCTACGAGCAGTACTTC. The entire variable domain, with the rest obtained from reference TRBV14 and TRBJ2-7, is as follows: EAGVTQFPSHSVIEKGQTVTLRCDPISGHDNLYWYRRVMGKEIKFLLHFVKESKQDESGMPNNRFLAERTGGTYSTLKVQPAELEDSGVYFCASSGQGRAYEQYFGPGTRLTVT.

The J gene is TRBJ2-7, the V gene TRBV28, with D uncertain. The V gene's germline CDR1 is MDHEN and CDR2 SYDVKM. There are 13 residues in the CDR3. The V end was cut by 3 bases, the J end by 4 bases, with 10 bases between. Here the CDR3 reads CASSLPMTYEQYF. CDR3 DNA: TGTGCCAGCAGTTTGCCCATGACATACGAGCAGTACTTC.